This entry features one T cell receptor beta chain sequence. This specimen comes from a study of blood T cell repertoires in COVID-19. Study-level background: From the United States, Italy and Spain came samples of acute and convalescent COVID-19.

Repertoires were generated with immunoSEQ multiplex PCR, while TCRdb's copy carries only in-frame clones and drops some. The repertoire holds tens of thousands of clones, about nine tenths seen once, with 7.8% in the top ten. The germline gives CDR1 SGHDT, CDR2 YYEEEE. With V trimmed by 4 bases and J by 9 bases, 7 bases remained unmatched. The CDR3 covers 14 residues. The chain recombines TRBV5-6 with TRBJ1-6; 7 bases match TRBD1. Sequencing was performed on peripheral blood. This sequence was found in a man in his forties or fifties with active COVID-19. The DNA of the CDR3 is TGTGCCAGCAGCGAGGGACAGACTGGTTCACCCCTCCACTTT. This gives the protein CASSEGQTGSPLHF.